A single sample is the source of the 14 T cell receptor beta chains below, sequenced in a study of CD8 T cells in Susac syndrome. Reverse transcription used roughly 0.45 to 1 ug RNA and random hexamers. Via MiXCR, TCRdb re-called the immunoSEQ multiplex PCR reads, giving one row per CDR3 protein. The sample holds some 130,000 distinct CDR3 sequences, about 95% seen once. Sample: CD8+ T cells from PBMCs. Receptor source: a human donor with Susac syndrome.

V usage is TRBV15 and J usage is TRBJ2-6; no definite D call. The V gene lost 7 bases and the J gene lost 1 base, with 11 bases spanning the gap. The length of the CDR3 is 15 residues. The germline CDR1 and CDR2 sequences are LNHNV and YYDKDF (reference sequence). The CDR3 protein is CATNWATSGANVLTF. The CDR3 DNA reads TGTGCCACCAATTGGGCCACGTCTGGGGCCAACGTCCTGACTTTC.

The genes are TRBV5-6 and TRBJ1-5; D might be TRBD1 (5 bases). V lost 0 bases to trimming and J lost 6 bases, with 7 bases between them. CDR3 length: 13 residues. The V gene's germline CDR1 is SGHDT and CDR2 YYEEEE. The CDR3 is CASSLGGAQPQHF. The CDR3 DNA is TGTGCCAGCAGCTTGGGAGGGGCTCAGCCCCAGCATTTT. Variable domain in full (rest from reference TRBV5-6 and TRBJ1-5): DAGVTQSPTHLIKTRGQQVTLRCSPKSGHDTVSWYQQALGQGPQFIFQYYEEEERQRGNFPDRFSGHQFPNYSSELNVNALLLGDSALYLCASSLGGAQPQHFGDGTRLSIL.

V is TRBV5-1 and J is TRBJ2-2; the match to TRBD2 covers 8 bases. This CDR3 is built from 18 residues. Germline V CDR1 and CDR2: SGHRS, YFSETQ. V shed 0 bases, J shed 2 bases, and the junction held 9 bases outside the gene matches. The DNA of the CDR3 is TGCGCCAGCAGCTTGGACCGGACTAGCCAAACTAACACCGGGGAGCTGTTTTTT. It encodes CASSLDRTSQTNTGELFF.

This rearrangement joins TRBV12-3 or TRBV12-4 to TRBJ1-1, with D uncertain. The CDR3 extends over 16 amino acids. V was trimmed by 3 bases and J by 1 base, leaving 15 bases between them. The CDR3 here is CASSFLLAGANTEAFF. CDR3 DNA: TGTGCCAGCAGTTTCCTTCTCGCAGGTGCGAACACTGAAGCTTTCTTT.

The rearrangement links TRBV7-3 to TRBJ2-1; the D is unclear. Trimming shortened V by 3 bases and J by 0 bases, and 9 bases separated the two germline ends. This CDR3 is 15 amino acids long. CDR1 and CDR2 from the germline V gene are SGHTA and FQGTGA. The CDR3 DNA reads TGTGCCAGCAGCTTTACCCAGACCTCCTACAATGAGCAGTTCTTC. It yields the protein CASSFTQTSYNEQFF.

The genes are TRBV7-3 and TRBJ2-7, with TRBD2 as a possible D gene (5 bases). Germline lookup yields CDR1 SGHTA and CDR2 FQGTGA. The CDR3 totals 16 residues. V was pared by 4 bases and J by 0 bases, with 16 bases between. DNA for the CDR3: TGTGCCAGCAGCTGGGGATCAATGGGGAGCTCCTACGAGCAGTACTTC. Protein product: CASSWGSMGSSYEQYF.

This sequence joins TRBV4-1 and TRBJ1-2, with D tentatively TRBD1 (6 bases). CDR3 size: 15 residues. Trimming cost V 4 bases and J 6 bases, with 18 bases left between them. Germline CDR1 MGHRA, CDR2 YSYEKL. The CDR3 DNA reads TGCGCCAGCAGCCCTACCCTAGGAACAGGGCATGGCTACACCTTC. This translates into CASSPTLGTGHGYTF.

The chain is built from TRBV29-1 and TRBJ2-7; possibly TRBD1 for D (6 bases). The CDR3 extends over 13 amino acids. The germline V and J ends were trimmed by 2 bases and 0 bases, with 8 bases remaining between them. The germline gives CDR1 SQVTM, CDR2 ANQGSEA. Here the CDR3 DNA reads TGCAGCGTTGAAAGGGACAACTCCTACGAGCAGTACTTC. It yields the protein CSVERDNSYEQYF.

The CDR3 DNA is TGTGCCAGCAGCACCCGACAGGGGGCGCGGGGCACCGGGGAGCTGTTTTTT. This codes for CASSTRQGARGTGELFF. J is TRBJ2-2 and V is TRBV7-8; TRBD1 matches 10 bases. The CDR3 totals 17 residues. CDR1 SGHVS and CDR2 FQNEAQ come from the germline V gene. V lost 5 bases to trimming and J lost 4 bases; unmatched junction nucleotides: 10.

The chain is built from TRBV5-4 and TRBJ2-7, with D uncertain. CDR3 length equals 13 residues. Trimming cost V 2 bases and J 7 bases, with 13 bases left between them. The germline V gene has CDR1 SGHNT and CDR2 YYREEE (reference sequence). DNA for the CDR3: TGTGCCAGCAGCTTCTACCTTGGATATGAGCAGTACTTC. Amino acids: CASSFYLGYEQYF.

This clonotype was observed a single time. This chain connects TRBV5-6 to TRBJ2-6; 8 bases agree with TRBD1. V shed 0 bases, J shed 4 bases, and the junction held 6 bases outside the gene matches. This CDR3 has 17 residues. CDR1 is SGHDT, CDR2 YYEEEE, per germline. CDR3 in DNA: TGTGCCAGCAGCTTGGACAGGGGGTGGTCGGGGGCCAACGTCCTGACTTTC. Protein product: CASSLDRGWSGANVLTF.

The V and J genes are TRBV13 and TRBJ2-2; possible D gene TRBD1, 7 bases. The CDR3 spans 12 residues. Germline assignment: CDR1 PRHDT and CDR2 FYEKMQ (reference sequence). V gave up 6 bases and J gave up 9 bases, with 11 bases separating them. CDR3: CASRQGGRELFF. CDR3 coding DNA: TGTGCCAGCAGGCAGGGGGGCCGGGAGCTGTTTTTT.

This chain uses TRBV20-1 with TRBJ2-7, with 8 bases matching TRBD1. Germline CDR1 is DFQATT and CDR2 is SNEGSKA (reference sequence). Trimming took 2 bases from V and 1 from J; bases not matched to a gene: 4. The CDR3 is 14 residues long. The CDR3 DNA reads TGCAGTGCTAGAACTGACAGGGGTTCCTACGAGCAGTACTTC. As protein: CSARTDRGSYEQYF.

This chain links TRBV27 with TRBJ2-7; 10 bases are a match to TRBD2. CDR1 is MNHEY, CDR2 SMNVEV, per germline (reference sequence). J was trimmed by 1 base and V by 5 bases; bases with no gene match: 14. The CDR3 runs to 18 residues. CDR3 sequence (DNA): TGTGCCAGCAGTCCTTTGGGGACAGGACTAGCGGAGTCCTACGAGCAGTACTTC. Its protein product is CASSPLGTGLAESYEQYF.